The 2 T cell receptor beta chains given below trace back to one sample, sequenced in a study of regulatory T cells in long-lasting Graves disease. With iRepertoire HTBI primers and Arm-PCR of CDR3 regions, TCR beta libraries were built. A single record per CDR3 protein comes from TCRdb applying MiXCR to the multiplex PCR reads. The sample yields roughly 400,000 distinct CDR3 sequences, 20% seen once. As for time point: persistent/refractory GD, antithyroid drugs over 5 years with positive TRAb. Following extraction of RNA from PBMCs, that RNA was used to make the TCR library. Sequenced material: peripheral blood mononuclear cells (PBMCs), taken when the disease was refractory, from a patient treated with antithyroid drugs. Receptors were obtained from a female donor with Graves disease.

This clonotype has a handful of counts. In nucleotides, the CDR3 is TGTGCCAGCAGTCGCGACTGGGAGCAGTACTTC. This sequence encodes CASSRDWEQYF. The chain carries TRBV2 and TRBJ2-7; D gene ambiguous. This CDR3 is built from 11 residues. V was cut by 5 bases and J by 7 bases, with 9 bases left in between. Germline CDR1 SNHLY, CDR2 FYNNEI.

The chain combines TRBV5-6 with TRBJ2-5; D ambiguous. Germline CDR1 is SGHDT and CDR2 is YYEEEE. Trimming removed 0 bases from V and 1 base from J, with 7 bases in between. The CDR3 runs 14 residues. Written as DNA, the CDR3 is TGTGCCAGCAGCTTGGCCTACAGCCAAGAGACCCAGTACTTC. Translation: CASSLAYSQETQYF.